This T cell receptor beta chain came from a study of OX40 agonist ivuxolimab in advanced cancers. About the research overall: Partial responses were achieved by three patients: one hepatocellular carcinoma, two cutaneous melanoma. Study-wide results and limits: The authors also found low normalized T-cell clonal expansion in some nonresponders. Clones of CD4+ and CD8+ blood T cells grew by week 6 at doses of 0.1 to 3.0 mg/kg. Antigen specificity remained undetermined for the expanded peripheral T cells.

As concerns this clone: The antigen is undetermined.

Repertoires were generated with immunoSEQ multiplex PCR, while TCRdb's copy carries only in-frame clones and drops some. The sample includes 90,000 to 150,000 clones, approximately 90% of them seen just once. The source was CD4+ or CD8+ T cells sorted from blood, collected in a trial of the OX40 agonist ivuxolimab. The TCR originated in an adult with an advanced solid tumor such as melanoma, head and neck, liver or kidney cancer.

As DNA, the CDR3 is TGTGCCTGGAGTTCCCCCCTTGGGGCGCCGAAAGCCTACGAGCAGTACTTC. This translates into CAWSSPLGAPKAYEQYF. The chain is built from TRBV30 and TRBJ2-7, with D possibly being TRBD1 (5 bases). Germline assignment: CDR1 GTSNPN and CDR2 SVGIG (reference sequence). Trimming cost V 2 bases and J 2 bases, with 22 bases left between them. The CDR3 contains 17 residues.